This TCR beta chain was identified during a study of cytomegalovirus exposure and HLA in healthy donors. Study-wide background: A preliminary data release comprised 80 million to 95 million unique TCRs obtained from HLA-typed donors.

This CDR3 region has 14 residues. Germline V gene data show CDR1 as SGHRS and CDR2 as YFSETQ. Amplification used 60 Vbeta primers and 13 Jbeta primers. Assay: immunoSEQ multiplex PCR; the TCRdb copy retains only in-frame clones and omits some. The data contain about 140,000 clones, roughly 66% of them singletons. This TCR came from an older woman in good health and CMV-seronegative. The V gene is TRBV5-1, the J gene TRBJ2-5, with D possibly TRBD1 on 5 matching bases. Judging by the DNA end, TRBJ2-7 fits better; the J call may be wrong. The specimen was PBMCs. CDR3 residues: CASSLGGSADEQYF. The CDR3 DNA reads TGCGCCAGCAGCTTGGGGGGCAGTGCCGACGAGCAGTACTTC.